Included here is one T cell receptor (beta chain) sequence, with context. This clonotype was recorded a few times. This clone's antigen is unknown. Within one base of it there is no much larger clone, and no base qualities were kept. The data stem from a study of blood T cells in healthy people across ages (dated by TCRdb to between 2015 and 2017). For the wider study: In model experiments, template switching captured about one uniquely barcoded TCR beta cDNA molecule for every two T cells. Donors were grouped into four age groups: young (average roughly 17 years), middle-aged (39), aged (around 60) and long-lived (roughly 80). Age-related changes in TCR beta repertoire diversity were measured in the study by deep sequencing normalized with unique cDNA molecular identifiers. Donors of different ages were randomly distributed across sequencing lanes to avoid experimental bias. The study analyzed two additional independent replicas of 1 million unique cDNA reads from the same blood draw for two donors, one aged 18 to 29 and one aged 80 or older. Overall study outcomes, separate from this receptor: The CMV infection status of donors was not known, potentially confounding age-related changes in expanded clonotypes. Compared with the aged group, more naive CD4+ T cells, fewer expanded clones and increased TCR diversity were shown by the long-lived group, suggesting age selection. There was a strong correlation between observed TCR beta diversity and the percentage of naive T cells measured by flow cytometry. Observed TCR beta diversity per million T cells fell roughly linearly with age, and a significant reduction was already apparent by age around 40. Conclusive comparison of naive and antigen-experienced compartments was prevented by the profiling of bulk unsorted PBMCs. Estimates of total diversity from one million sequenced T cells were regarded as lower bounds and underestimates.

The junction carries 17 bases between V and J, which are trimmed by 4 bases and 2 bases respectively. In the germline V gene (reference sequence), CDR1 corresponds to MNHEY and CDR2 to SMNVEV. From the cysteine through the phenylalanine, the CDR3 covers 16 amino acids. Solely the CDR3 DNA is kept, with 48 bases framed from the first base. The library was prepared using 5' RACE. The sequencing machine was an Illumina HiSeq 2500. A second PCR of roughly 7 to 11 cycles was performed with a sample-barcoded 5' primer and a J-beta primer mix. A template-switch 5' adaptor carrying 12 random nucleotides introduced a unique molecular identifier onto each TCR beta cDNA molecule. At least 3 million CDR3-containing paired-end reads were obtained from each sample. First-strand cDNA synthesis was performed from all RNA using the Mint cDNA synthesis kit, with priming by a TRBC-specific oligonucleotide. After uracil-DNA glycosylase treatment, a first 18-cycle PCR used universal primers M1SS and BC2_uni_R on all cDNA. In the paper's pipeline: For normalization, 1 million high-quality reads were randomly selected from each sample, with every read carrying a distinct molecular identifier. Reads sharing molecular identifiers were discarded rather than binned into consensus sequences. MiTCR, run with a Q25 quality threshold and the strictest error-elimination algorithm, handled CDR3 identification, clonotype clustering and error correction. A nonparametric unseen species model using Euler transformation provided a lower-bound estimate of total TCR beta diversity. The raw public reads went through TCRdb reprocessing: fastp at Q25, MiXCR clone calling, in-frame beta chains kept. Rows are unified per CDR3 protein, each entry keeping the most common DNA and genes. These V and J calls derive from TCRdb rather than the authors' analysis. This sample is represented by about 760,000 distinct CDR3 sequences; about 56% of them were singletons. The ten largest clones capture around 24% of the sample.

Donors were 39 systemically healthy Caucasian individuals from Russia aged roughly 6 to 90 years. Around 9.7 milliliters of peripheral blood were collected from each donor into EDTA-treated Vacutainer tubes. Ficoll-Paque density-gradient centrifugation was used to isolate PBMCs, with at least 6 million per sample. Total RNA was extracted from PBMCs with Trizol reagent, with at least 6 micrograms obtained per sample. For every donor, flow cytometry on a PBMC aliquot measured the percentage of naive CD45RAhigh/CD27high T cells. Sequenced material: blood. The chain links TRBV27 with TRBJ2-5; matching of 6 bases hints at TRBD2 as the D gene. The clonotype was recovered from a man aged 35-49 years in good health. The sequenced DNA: TGTGCCAGCAGTTCAGGGCAGGGTGGAGGGCAAGAGACCCAGTACTTC. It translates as CASSSGQGGGQETQYF.